Listed below are T cell receptor beta chains from one sample, sequenced in a study of PD-1 blockade in classical Hodgkin lymphoma. Profiled with immunoSEQ multiplex PCR; TCRdb holds only in-frame clones, not every one. In the table there are roughly 9,300 clones, around 85% of which are singletons. Sequenced here: peripheral blood mononuclear cells (PBMCs), sampled before the fourth cycle of nivolumab. The receptor source for this set is a human donor with classical Hodgkin lymphoma. Both conserved end residues are part of each CDR3. A D gene is named only where the DNA matches it firmly. A clone size is listed for some rows: how often the clone was seen (once, few, many), or a class if it is expanded.

V gene: TRBV7-9
D gene: TRBD1
J gene: TRBJ1-6
clone size: few
CDR3 protein: CASSFGQGVDPLHF
CDR3 DNA: TGTGCCAGCAGCTTTGGACAGGGTGTCGATCCCCTCCACTTT

V gene: TRBV7-7
D gene: TRBD2
J gene: TRBJ2-3
clone size: NA
CDR3 protein: CASSRLTSGMADTQYF
CDR3 DNA: TGTGCCAGCAGCCGTCTGACTAGCGGGATGGCAGATACGCAGTATTTT

V gene: TRBV7-9
D gene: NA
J gene: TRBJ2-7
clone size: NA
CDR3 protein: CASSLTDKTYEQYF
CDR3 DNA: TGTGCCAGCAGCCTCACGGACAAGACCTACGAGCAGTACTTC

V gene: TRBV6-1
D gene: NA
J gene: TRBJ2-1
clone size: NA
CDR3 protein: CASSVPAGPIYNEQFF
CDR3 DNA: TGTGCCAGCAGTGTCCCGGCAGGACCTATCTACAATGAGCAGTTCTTC

V gene: TRBV11-2
D gene: NA
J gene: TRBJ1-1
clone size: NA
CDR3 protein: CASSLVDSGTEAFF
CDR3 DNA: TGTGCCAGCAGCTTAGTGGACAGCGGGACTGAAGCTTTCTTT

V gene: TRBV9
D gene: TRBD2
J gene: TRBJ2-3
clone size: NA
CDR3 protein: CASSVRTSGSTDTQYF
CDR3 DNA: TGTGCCAGCAGCGTAAGGACTAGCGGATCCACAGATACGCAGTATTTT

V gene: TRBV6-5
D gene: NA
J gene: TRBJ2-6
clone size: NA
CDR3 protein: CASSYLPSGANVLTF
CDR3 DNA: TGTGCCAGCAGTTACCTCCCTTCTGGGGCCAACGTCCTGACTTTC

V gene: TRBV6-1
D gene: TRBD1
J gene: TRBJ2-7
clone size: NA
CDR3 protein: CASSEAVGQYEQYF
CDR3 DNA: TGTGCCAGCAGTGAAGCGGTGGGACAGTACGAGCAGTACTTC

V gene: TRBV9
D gene: TRBD2
J gene: TRBJ2-7
clone size: NA
CDR3 protein: CASSELASSYEQYF
CDR3 DNA: TGTGCCAGCAGCGAACTAGCGTCCTCCTACGAGCAGTACTTC

V gene: TRBV4-3
D gene: NA
J gene: TRBJ2-1
clone size: once
CDR3 protein: CASSQIGTNNEQFF
CDR3 DNA: TGCGCCAGCAGCCAGATAGGGACAAACAATGAGCAGTTCTTC

V gene: TRBV19
D gene: NA
J gene: TRBJ1-2
clone size: NA
CDR3 protein: CASEPAVNSPRSYGYTF
CDR3 DNA: TGTGCCAGTGAGCCGGCGGTAAACAGCCCGAGGAGCTATGGCTACACCTTC

V gene: TRBV5-1
D gene: NA
J gene: TRBJ2-7
clone size: NA
CDR3 protein: CASSSGLQTYEQYF
CDR3 DNA: TGCGCCAGCAGCTCGGGACTTCAAACCTACGAGCAGTACTTC

V gene: TRBV28
D gene: TRBD1
J gene: TRBJ1-1
clone size: once
CDR3 protein: CASSLVDRTNTEAFF
CDR3 DNA: TGTGCCAGCAGTTTAGTGGACAGGACGAACACTGAAGCTTTCTTT

V gene: TRBV6-6
D gene: NA
J gene: TRBJ2-7
clone size: once
CDR3 protein: CASTLGGEQYF
CDR3 DNA: TGTGCCAGCACCTTGGGCGGCGAGCAGTACTTC

V gene: TRBV7-9
D gene: NA
J gene: TRBJ2-5
clone size: few
CDR3 protein: CASSFTGRQETQYF
CDR3 DNA: TGTGCCAGCAGCTTTACAGGGCGGCAAGAGACCCAGTACTTC

V gene: TRBV7-2
D gene: TRBD1
J gene: TRBJ2-1
clone size: NA
CDR3 protein: CASSLEGTGGYNEQFF
CDR3 DNA: TGTGCCAGCAGCTTAGAGGGGACAGGGGGGTATAATGAGCAGTTCTTC

V gene: TRBV7-9
D gene: TRBD2
J gene: TRBJ2-1
clone size: NA
CDR3 protein: CASRSSWGGRARRADEQFF
CDR3 DNA: TGTGCCAGCAGAAGCTCCTGGGGCGGGAGGGCCCGACGTGCGGATGAGCAGTTCTTC

V gene: TRBV5-6
D gene: NA
J gene: TRBJ2-3
clone size: NA
CDR3 protein: CASSLTKPLDTQYF
CDR3 DNA: TGTGCCAGCAGCTTGACCAAACCACTGGATACGCAGTATTTT

V gene: TRBV19
D gene: NA
J gene: TRBJ1-1
clone size: NA
CDR3 protein: CASKRPEFTTEAFF
CDR3 DNA: TGTGCCAGTAAAAGGCCGGAGTTTACCACTGAAGCTTTCTTT

V gene: TRBV2
D gene: NA
J gene: TRBJ2-7
clone size: NA
CDR3 protein: CASSVLQDSYEQYF
CDR3 DNA: TGTGCCAGCAGTGTCCTGCAGGACTCCTACGAGCAGTACTTC

V gene: TRBV11-2
D gene: NA
J gene: TRBJ1-2
clone size: NA
CDR3 protein: CASSYRVHAGYTF
CDR3 DNA: TGTGCCAGCAGCTACAGGGTTCACGCGGGCTACACCTTC

V gene: TRBV27
D gene: TRBD2
J gene: TRBJ2-1
clone size: NA
CDR3 protein: CASRPQLAGGSYNEQFF
CDR3 DNA: TGTGCCAGCAGGCCACAGCTAGCGGGAGGTTCCTACAATGAGCAGTTCTTC

V gene: TRBV2
D gene: NA
J gene: TRBJ2-5
clone size: NA
CDR3 protein: CASREKTGEETQYF
CDR3 DNA: TGTGCCAGCAGAGAGAAGACAGGAGAAGAGACCCAGTACTTC

V gene: TRBV19
D gene: NA
J gene: TRBJ2-2
clone size: few
CDR3 protein: CASSNPGSGGELFF
CDR3 DNA: TGTGCCAGTAGTAATCCAGGGTCTGGCGGGGAGCTGTTTTTT

V gene: TRBV14
D gene: NA
J gene: TRBJ2-3
clone size: few
CDR3 protein: CASSQVGGRNTQYF
CDR3 DNA: TGTGCCAGCAGCCAAGTGGGGGGACGCAATACGCAGTATTTT

V gene: TRBV6-6
D gene: NA
J gene: TRBJ2-7
clone size: NA
CDR3 protein: CASARVYEQYF
CDR3 DNA: TGTGCCAGTGCCAGAGTCTACGAGCAGTACTTC

V gene: TRBV29-1
D gene: TRBD1
J gene: TRBJ1-5
clone size: few
CDR3 protein: CSVGQGGNQPQHF
CDR3 DNA: TGCAGCGTTGGACAGGGAGGCAATCAGCCCCAGCATTTT

V gene: TRBV5-4
D gene: NA
J gene: TRBJ2-1
clone size: NA
CDR3 protein: CASSLGGTPSDEQFF
CDR3 DNA: TGTGCCAGCAGCTTGGGCGGGACGCCAAGCGATGAGCAGTTCTTC

V gene: TRBV6-5
D gene: NA
J gene: TRBJ1-2
clone size: NA
CDR3 protein: CASSSGHRPTNYGYTF
CDR3 DNA: TGTGCCAGCAGTTCGGGACACCGACCCACTAACTATGGCTACACCTTC

V gene: TRBV7-2
D gene: NA
J gene: TRBJ2-5
clone size: NA
CDR3 protein: CASSLEQGRETQYF
CDR3 DNA: TGTGCCAGCAGCTTAGAACAGGGGAGGGAGACCCAGTACTTC

V gene: TRBV11-2
D gene: NA
J gene: TRBJ1-1
clone size: NA
CDR3 protein: CASSLRRQARMNTEAFF
CDR3 DNA: TGTGCCAGCAGCTTAAGGAGACAGGCGAGGATGAACACTGAAGCTTTCTTT

V gene: TRBV19
D gene: TRBD1
J gene: TRBJ2-5
clone size: NA
CDR3 protein: CASSSWTGERQETQYF
CDR3 DNA: TGTGCCAGTAGTTCTTGGACAGGGGAGAGACAAGAGACCCAGTACTTC

V gene: TRBV9
D gene: NA
J gene: TRBJ1-4
clone size: NA
CDR3 protein: CASSALQGGTEKLFF
CDR3 DNA: TGTGCCAGCAGCGCCCTACAGGGTGGTACTGAAAAACTGTTTTTT

V gene: TRBV28
D gene: TRBD1
J gene: TRBJ2-7
clone size: NA
CDR3 protein: CAGSLTGQSYEQYF
CDR3 DNA: TGTGCCGGCAGTTTAACGGGACAGTCCTACGAGCAGTACTTC

V gene: TRBV5-1
D gene: TRBD2
J gene: TRBJ2-7
clone size: NA
CDR3 protein: CASSFSSGRAHEQYF
CDR3 DNA: TGCGCCAGCAGCTTTTCTAGCGGGAGGGCCCACGAGCAGTACTTC

V gene: TRBV5-1
D gene: NA
J gene: TRBJ1-3
clone size: NA
CDR3 protein: CASSLAGTGSGNTIYF
CDR3 DNA: TGCGCCAGCAGCTTGGCTGGGACGGGCTCTGGAAACACCATATATTTT

V gene: TRBV7-3
D gene: NA
J gene: TRBJ2-5
clone size: NA
CDR3 protein: CASSPDRLTQETQYF
CDR3 DNA: TGTGCCAGCAGCCCGGACAGACTTACCCAAGAGACCCAGTACTTC

V gene: TRBV28
D gene: NA
J gene: TRBJ1-5
clone size: few
CDR3 protein: CASRARVINQPQHF
CDR3 DNA: TGTGCCAGCAGGGCTAGAGTAATAAATCAGCCCCAGCATTTT

V gene: TRBV7-8
D gene: NA
J gene: TRBJ2-7
clone size: NA
CDR3 protein: CASSLAPGPTYEQYF
CDR3 DNA: TGTGCCAGCAGCTTAGCGCCGGGACCCACCTACGAGCAGTACTTC

V gene: TRBV6-1
D gene: TRBD1
J gene: TRBJ2-7
clone size: NA
CDR3 protein: CASSPRQGVDEQYF
CDR3 DNA: TGTGCCAGCAGTCCCCGACAGGGAGTGGACGAGCAGTACTTC

V gene: TRBV7-9
D gene: TRBD1
J gene: TRBJ2-2
clone size: NA
CDR3 protein: CASSLEQGPTGELFF
CDR3 DNA: TGTGCCAGCAGCTTAGAACAGGGGCCCACCGGGGAGCTGTTTTTT

V gene: TRBV5-4
D gene: TRBD1
J gene: TRBJ2-7
clone size: NA
CDR3 protein: CASSLRDSSEQYF
CDR3 DNA: TGTGCCAGCAGCCTACGGGACAGCAGCGAGCAGTACTTC

V gene: TRBV18
D gene: NA
J gene: TRBJ1-2
clone size: NA
CDR3 protein: CASSPGSDPYGYTF
CDR3 DNA: TGTGCCAGCTCACCAGGGTCCGATCCCTATGGCTACACCTTC

V gene: TRBV15
D gene: NA
J gene: TRBJ1-1
clone size: NA
CDR3 protein: CATSRIDGDTEYTEF
CDR3 DNA: TGTGCCACCAGCAGGATAGACGGTGACACTGAATACACTGAGTTT

V gene: TRBV6-9
D gene: NA
J gene: TRBJ2-5
clone size: NA
CDR3 protein: CASSYSETQYF
CDR3 DNA: TGTGCCAGCAGTTACTCTGAGACCCAGTACTTC

V gene: TRBV27
D gene: TRBD1
J gene: TRBJ2-3
clone size: NA
CDR3 protein: CASSYGTGIPPGTDTQYF
CDR3 DNA: TGTGCCAGCAGTTATGGGACAGGGATACCCCCCGGCACAGATACGCAGTATTTT

V gene: TRBV7-9
D gene: NA
J gene: TRBJ2-5
clone size: NA
CDR3 protein: CASSLTGTGKTQYF
CDR3 DNA: TGTGCCAGCAGCTTAACGGGAACGGGAAAGACCCAGTACTTC